This TCR beta chain was obtained from a study of neurological immune-mediated disorders. Germline CDR1 and CDR2: SGHTA and FQGNSA. The CDR3 sequence is 16 residues long. Study results and caveats: It was HTLV-1-associated myelopathy that showed the most TCR clonal expansion, while multiple sclerosis showed the least, falling below healthy controls.

The cDNA was synthesized by means of template-switch 5'RACE, which was carried out with 10-nucleotide random UMIs. In TCRdb, the 5' RACE reads were re-called with MiXCR into one record per CDR3 protein. The sample consists of tens of thousands of distinct CDR3 sequences, 15% to 20% of them appearing once. Comment on this clonotype: Its antigen remains unknown. A read error may account for a junction end that differs from germline.

In Maryland, USA, blood bank volunteers were the healthy controls. Unsorted libraries were derived from 2 million PBMCs stored at -80 C. The sequence was collected from a woman aged 40 to 50 in good health. Material for sequencing was PBMCs. This sequence joins TRBV7-2 and TRBJ2-5; the D call may be TRBD1 or TRBD2 (5 bases each). For the CDR3, the DNA is TGTGCCAGCAGCCCCCGGATATCGGGGCTCCAAGAGACACAGTACTTC. Translated, it gives CASSPRISGLQETQYF.